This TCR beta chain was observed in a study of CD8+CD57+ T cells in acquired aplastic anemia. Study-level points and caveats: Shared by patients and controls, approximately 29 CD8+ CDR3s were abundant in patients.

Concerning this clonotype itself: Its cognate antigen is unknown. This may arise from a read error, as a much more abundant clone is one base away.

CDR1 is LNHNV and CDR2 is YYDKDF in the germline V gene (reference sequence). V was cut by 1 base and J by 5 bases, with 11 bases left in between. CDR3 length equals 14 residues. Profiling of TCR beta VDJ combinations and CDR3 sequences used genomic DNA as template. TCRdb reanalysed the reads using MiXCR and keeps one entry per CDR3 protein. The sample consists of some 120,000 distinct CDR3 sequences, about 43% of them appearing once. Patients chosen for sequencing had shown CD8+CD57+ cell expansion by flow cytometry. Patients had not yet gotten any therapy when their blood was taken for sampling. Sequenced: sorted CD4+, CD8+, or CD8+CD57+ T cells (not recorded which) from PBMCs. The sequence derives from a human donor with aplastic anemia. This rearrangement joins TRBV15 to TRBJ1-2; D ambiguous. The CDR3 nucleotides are TGTGCCACCAGCAGAGGTTTGAAGGGTTATGGCTACACCTTC. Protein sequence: CATSRGLKGYGYTF.